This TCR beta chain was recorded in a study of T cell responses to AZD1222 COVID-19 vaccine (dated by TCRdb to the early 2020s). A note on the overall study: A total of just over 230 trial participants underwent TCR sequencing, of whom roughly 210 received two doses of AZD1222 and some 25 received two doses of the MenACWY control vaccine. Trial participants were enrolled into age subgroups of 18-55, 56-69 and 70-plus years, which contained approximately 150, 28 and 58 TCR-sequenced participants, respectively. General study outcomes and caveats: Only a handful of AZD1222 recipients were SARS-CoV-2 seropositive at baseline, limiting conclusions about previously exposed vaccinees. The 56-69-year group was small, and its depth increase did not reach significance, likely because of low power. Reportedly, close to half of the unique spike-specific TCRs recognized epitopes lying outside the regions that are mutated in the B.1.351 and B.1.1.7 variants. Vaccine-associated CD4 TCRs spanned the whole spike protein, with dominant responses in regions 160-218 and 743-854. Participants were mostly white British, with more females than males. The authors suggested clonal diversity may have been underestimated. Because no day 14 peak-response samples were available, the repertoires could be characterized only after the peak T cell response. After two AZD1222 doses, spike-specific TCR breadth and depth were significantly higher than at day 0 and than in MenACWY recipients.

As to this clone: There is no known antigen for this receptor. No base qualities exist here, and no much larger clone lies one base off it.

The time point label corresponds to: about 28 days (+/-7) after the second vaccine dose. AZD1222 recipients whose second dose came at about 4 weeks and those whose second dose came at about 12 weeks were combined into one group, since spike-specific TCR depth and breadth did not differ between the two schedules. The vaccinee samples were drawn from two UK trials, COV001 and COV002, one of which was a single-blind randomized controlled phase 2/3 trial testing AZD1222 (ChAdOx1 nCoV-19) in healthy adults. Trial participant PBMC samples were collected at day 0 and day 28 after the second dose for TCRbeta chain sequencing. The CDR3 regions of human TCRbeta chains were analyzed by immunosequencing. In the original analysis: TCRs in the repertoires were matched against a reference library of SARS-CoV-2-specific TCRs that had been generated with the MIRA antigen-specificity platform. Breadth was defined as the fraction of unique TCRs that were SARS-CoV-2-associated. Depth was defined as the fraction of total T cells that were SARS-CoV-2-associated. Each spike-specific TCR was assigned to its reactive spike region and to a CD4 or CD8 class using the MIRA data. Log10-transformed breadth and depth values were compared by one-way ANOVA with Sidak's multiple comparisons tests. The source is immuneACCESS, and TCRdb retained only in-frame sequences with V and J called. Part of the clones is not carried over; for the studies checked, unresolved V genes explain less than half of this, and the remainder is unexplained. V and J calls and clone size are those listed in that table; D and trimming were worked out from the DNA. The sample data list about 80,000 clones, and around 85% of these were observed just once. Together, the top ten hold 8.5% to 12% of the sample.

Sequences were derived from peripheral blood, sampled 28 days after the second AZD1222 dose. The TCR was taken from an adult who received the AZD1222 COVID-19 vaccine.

For the CDR3, the sequence is CASSPGTEQFF. The base sequence is TGTGCCAGCAGCCCGGGGACAGAGCAGTTCTTC. The V and J genes are TRBV12-3 or TRBV12-4 and TRBJ2-1; TRBD1 is possibly the D segment (6 matching bases). Cut back by 6 bases and 10 bases, the V and J ends lie 10 bases apart. The CDR3, cysteine through phenylalanine, is 11 amino acids long. The read is trimmed to its CDR3 DNA, 33 bases read in frame from base 1.